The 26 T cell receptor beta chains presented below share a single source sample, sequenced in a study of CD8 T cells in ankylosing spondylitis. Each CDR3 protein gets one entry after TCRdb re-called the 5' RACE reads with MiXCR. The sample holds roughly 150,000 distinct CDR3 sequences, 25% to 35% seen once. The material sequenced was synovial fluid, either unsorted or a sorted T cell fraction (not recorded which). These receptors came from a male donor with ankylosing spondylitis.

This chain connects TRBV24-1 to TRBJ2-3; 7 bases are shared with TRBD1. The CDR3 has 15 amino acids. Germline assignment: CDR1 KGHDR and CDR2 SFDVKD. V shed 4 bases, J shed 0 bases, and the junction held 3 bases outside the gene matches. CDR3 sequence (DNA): TGTGCCACCAGTGACCAGACAGGGAGCACAGATACGCAGTATTTT. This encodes CATSDQTGSTDTQYF.

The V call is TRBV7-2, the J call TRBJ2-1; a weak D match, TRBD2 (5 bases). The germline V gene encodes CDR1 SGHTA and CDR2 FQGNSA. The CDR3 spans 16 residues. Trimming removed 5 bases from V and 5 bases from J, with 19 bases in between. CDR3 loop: CASSVSVASFHNEQFF. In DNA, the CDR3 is TGTGCCAGCAGCGTTAGCGTAGCCTCGTTCCACAATGAGCAGTTCTTC.

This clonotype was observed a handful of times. CDR3 region: CASRPTGWNSPLHF. Written as DNA, the CDR3 is TGTGCCAGCAGGCCGACAGGGTGGAATTCACCCCTCCACTTT. The chain uses TRBV6-1 and TRBJ1-6, with 7 bases matching TRBD1. This CDR3 is 14 amino acids long. In germline, CDR1 is MNHNS, CDR2 SASEGT. V lost 6 bases and J lost 7; bases outside the gene matches: 6.

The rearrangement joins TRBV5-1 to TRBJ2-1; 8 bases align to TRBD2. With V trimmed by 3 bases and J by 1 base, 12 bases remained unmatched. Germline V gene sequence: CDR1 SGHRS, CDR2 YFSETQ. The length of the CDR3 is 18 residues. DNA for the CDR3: TGCGCCAGCAGCTCCTACTGGGGTAAGCGGGGGTCCTACAATGAGCAGTTCTTC. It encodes CASSSYWGKRGSYNEQFF.

The CDR3 loop is CASKTDSGNTIYF. The CDR3 DNA sequence: TGCGCCAGCAAGACAGACTCTGGAAACACCATATATTTT. The rearrangement uses TRBV5-1 and TRBJ1-3, with a possible D match to TRBD1 (5 bases). The ends were cut back, 6 bases at V and 0 bases at J, with 7 bases in the middle. CDR3 size: 13 residues. Germline assignment: CDR1 SGHRS and CDR2 YFSETQ.

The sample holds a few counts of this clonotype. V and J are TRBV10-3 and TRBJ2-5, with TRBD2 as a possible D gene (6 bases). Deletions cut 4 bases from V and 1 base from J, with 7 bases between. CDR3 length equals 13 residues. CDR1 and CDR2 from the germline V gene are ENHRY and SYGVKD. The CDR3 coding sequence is TGTGCCATCAGTGGGGGAGGCCAAGAGACCCAGTACTTC. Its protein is CAISGGGQETQYF.

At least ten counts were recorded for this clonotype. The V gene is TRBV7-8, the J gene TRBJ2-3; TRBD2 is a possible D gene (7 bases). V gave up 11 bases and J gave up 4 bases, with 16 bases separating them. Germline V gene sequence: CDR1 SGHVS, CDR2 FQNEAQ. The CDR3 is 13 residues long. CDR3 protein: CAGGGRRADTQYF. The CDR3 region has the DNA TGTGCCGGGGGCGGGAGAAGGGCAGATACGCAGTATTTT.

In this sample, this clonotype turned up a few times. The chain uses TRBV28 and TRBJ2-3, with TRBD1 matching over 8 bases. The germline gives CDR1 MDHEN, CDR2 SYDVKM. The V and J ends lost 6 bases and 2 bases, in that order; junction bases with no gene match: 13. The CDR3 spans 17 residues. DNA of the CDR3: TGTGCCAGCAGCTACTCCGGGACAGGTTTTCTCACAGATACGCAGTATTTT. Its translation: CASSYSGTGFLTDTQYF.

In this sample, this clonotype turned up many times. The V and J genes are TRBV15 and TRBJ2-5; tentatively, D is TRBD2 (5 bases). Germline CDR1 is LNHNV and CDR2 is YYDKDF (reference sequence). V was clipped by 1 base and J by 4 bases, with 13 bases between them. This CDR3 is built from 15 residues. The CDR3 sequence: CATSRGREGAETQYF. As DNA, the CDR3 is TGTGCCACCAGCAGAGGCCGGGAAGGAGCAGAGACCCAGTACTTC.

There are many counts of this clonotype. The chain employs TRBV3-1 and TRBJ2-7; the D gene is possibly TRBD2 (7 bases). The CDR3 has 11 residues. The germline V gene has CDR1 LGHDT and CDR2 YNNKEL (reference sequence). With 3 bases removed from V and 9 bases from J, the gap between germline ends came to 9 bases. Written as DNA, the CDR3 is TGTGCCAGCAGCCAGGGGGGGCGGCAGTACTTC. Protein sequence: CASSQGGRQYF.

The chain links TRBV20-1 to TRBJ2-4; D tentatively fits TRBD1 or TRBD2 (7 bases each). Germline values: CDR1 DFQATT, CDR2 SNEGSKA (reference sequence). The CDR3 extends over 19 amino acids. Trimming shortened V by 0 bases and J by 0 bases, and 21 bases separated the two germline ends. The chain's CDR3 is CSARDRGGGGDIAKNIQYF. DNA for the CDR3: TGCAGTGCTAGAGATCGAGGGGGCGGGGGAGACATAGCCAAAAACATTCAGTACTTC.

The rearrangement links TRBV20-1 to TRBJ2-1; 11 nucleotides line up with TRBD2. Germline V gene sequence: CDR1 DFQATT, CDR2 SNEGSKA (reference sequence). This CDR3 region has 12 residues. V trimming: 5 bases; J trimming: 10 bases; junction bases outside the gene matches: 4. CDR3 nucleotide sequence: TGCAGTGCTCCCGGGACTAGCGGAGAGCAGTTCTTC. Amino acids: CSAPGTSGEQFF.

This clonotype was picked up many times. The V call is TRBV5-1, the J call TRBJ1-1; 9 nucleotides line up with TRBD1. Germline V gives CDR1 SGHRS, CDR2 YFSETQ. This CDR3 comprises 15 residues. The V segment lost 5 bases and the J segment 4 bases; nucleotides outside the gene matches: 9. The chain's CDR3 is CASSQTGGRITEAFF. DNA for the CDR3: TGCGCCAGCAGTCAGACAGGGGGAAGGATCACTGAAGCTTTCTTT.

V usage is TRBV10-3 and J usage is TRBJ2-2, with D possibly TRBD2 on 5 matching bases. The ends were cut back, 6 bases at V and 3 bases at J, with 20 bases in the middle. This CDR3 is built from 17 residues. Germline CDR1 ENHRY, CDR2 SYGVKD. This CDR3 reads CAIRTTQLGSDTGELFF. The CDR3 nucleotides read TGTGCCATCAGGACCACTCAACTAGGTTCGGACACCGGGGAGCTGTTTTTT.

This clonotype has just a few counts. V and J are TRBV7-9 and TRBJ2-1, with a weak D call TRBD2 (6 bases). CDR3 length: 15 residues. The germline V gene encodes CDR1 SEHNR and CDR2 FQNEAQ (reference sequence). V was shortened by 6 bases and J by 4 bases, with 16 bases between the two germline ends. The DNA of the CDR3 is TGTGCCAGCAGACCTTTCGGGGCGGGATACAATGAGCAGTTCTTC. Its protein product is CASRPFGAGYNEQFF.

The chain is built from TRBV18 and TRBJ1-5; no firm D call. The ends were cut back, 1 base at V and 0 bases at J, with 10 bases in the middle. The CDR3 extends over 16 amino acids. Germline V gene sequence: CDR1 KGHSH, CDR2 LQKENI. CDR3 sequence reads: CASSPQAQNSNQPQHF. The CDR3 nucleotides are TGTGCCAGCTCACCACAGGCCCAGAATAGCAATCAGCCCCAGCATTTT.

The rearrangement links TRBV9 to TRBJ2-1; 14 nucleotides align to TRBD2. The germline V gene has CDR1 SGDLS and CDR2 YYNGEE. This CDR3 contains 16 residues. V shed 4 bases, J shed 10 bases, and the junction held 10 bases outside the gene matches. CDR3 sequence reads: CASSTGTSGRVREQFF. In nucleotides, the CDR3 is TGTGCCAGCAGCACCGGGACTAGCGGGAGAGTCAGAGAGCAGTTCTTC. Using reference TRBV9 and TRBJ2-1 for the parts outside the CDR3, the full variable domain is DSGVTQTPKHLITATGQRVTLRCSPRSGDLSVYWYQQSLDQGLQFLIQYYNGEERAKGNILERFSAQQFPDLHSELNLSSLELGDSALYFCASSTGTSGRVREQFFGPGTRLTVL.

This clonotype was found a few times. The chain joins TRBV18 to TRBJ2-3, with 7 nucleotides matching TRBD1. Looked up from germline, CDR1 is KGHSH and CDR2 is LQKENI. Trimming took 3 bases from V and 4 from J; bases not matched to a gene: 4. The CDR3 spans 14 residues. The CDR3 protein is CASSPGQAPDTQYF. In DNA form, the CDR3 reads TGTGCCAGCTCACCCGGACAGGCCCCAGATACGCAGTATTTT.

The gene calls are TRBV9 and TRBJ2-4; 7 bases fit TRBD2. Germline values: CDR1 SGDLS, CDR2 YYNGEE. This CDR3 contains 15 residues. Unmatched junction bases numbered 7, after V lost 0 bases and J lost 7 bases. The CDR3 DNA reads TGTGCCAGCAGCGTAGATGCGGCGCGGGGGAACATTCAGTACTTC. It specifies CASSVDAARGNIQYF.

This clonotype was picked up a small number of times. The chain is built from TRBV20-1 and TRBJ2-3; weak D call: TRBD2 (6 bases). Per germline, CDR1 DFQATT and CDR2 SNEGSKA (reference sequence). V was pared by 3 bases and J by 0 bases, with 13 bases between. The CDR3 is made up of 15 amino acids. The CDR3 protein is CSASPAGLSTDTQYF. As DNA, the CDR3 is TGCAGTGCTAGCCCCGCGGGGCTAAGCACAGATACGCAGTATTTT.

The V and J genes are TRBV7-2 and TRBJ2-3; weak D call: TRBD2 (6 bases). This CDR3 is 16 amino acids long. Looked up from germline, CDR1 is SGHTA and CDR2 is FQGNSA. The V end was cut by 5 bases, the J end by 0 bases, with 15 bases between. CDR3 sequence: CASSRGAGPSTDTQYF. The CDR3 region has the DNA TGTGCCAGCAGCCGAGGGGCGGGGCCTAGCACAGATACGCAGTATTTT.

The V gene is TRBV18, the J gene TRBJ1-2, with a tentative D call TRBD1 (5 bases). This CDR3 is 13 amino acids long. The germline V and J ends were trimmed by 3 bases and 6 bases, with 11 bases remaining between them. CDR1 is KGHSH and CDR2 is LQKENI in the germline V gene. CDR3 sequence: CASSPTTADGYTF. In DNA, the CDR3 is TGTGCCAGCTCACCTACGACAGCGGATGGCTACACCTTC.

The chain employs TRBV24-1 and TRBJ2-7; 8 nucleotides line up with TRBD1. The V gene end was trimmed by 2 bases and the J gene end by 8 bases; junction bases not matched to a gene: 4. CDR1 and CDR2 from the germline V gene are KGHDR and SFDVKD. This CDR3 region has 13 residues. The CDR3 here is CATSDSGGGKQYF. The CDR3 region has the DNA TGTGCCACCAGTGATTCAGGGGGCGGGAAGCAGTACTTC.

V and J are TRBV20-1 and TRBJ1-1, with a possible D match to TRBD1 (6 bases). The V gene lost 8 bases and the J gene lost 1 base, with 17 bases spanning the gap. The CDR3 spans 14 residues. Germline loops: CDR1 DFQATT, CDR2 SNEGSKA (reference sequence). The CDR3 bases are TGCAGTCCAAGACAGGCGGGGAAGAACACTGAAGCTTTCTTT. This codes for CSPRQAGKNTEAFF.

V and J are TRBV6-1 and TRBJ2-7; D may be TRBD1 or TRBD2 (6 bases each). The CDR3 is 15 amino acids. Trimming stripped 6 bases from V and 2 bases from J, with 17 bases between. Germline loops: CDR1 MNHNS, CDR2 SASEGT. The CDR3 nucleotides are TGTGCCAGCAGCCTAGGGGGGACATCCACCTACGAGCAGTACTTC. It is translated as CASSLGGTSTYEQYF.

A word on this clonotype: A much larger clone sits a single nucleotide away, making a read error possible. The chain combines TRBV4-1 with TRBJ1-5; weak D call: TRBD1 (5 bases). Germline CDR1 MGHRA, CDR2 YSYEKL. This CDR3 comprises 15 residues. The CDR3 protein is CARSQEWRGEQPQHF. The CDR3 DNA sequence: TGCGCCAGGAGCCAAGAATGGAGGGGAGAGCAGCCCCAGCATTTT.